This T cell receptor beta chain was identified during a study of breast tumors, draining lymph nodes, adjacent tissues. The lymph nodes were axillary draining lymph nodes from breast cancer patients. This clonotype was detected only a few times. The CDR3 has 12 residues. CDR1 and CDR2 (germline): SGHNT, YYREEE (reference sequence). The J segment lost 6 bases and the V segment lost 4 bases, leaving 4 bases of the junction unmatched. TCRdb independently ran MiXCR on the multiplex PCR reads; one entry per CDR3 protein. The data contain about 200,000 distinct CDR3 sequences, 30% to 40% of them singletons.

This chain connects TRBV5-4 to TRBJ2-7, with 7 bases aligning to TRBD2. Sequences were obtained from axillary lymph node tissue. The TCR sequence derives from a female donor with breast cancer. Some clones in this sample may be carry-over from other donors' samples. The CDR3 reads CASSPGGSEQYF. DNA of the CDR3: TGTGCCAGCAGCCCGGGGGGATCCGAGCAGTACTTC.